This T cell receptor beta chain was recovered during a study of cytomegalovirus exposure and HLA in healthy donors. Study overall: Researchers found that around 80% of about 400 genotyped donors fell within the Caucasian-associated ancestry cluster. Study-wide results and caveats: Reported results showed that the classifier diagnosed cytomegalovirus status with high specificity and sensitivity.

The PCR contained 60 Vbeta and 13 Jbeta primers. TCRdb's copy holds only in-frame clones and misses some; the assay was immunoSEQ multiplex PCR. The profile shows 95,000 to 150,000 clones, around 80% of them singletons. J lost 1 base, V lost 0 bases, and 8 bases had no gene match. CDR1 is SGHDN, CDR2 FVKESK, per germline. This CDR3 spans 17 amino acids. Concerning this clone: No antigen is known for it.

When sampled, the donors appeared nominally healthy, though they likely had unrecorded immune exposures. The clonotype comes from a female donor in good health and CMV-seronegative. Specimen: PBMCs. The chain links TRBV14 to TRBJ2-5, with TRBD1 identical over 7 bases. The CDR3 sequence is CASSQDLRTGVQETQYF. In DNA, the CDR3 is TGTGCCAGCAGCCAAGATCTAAGGACAGGAGTCCAAGAGACCCAGTACTTC.